This T cell receptor beta chain was identified in a study of blood T cell repertoires in COVID-19. Study-wide context: COVID-19 samples, acute and convalescent, were from the United States, Italy and Spain. T cells, B-cell-depleted T cells, or PBMCs supplied cDNA or gDNA.

The CDR3 has 14 residues. Germline V gene lookup returns CDR1 LNHDA and CDR2 SQIVND (reference sequence). V was pared by 1 base and J by 5 bases, with 9 bases between. The table lists this clone with a few counts. Study processing details: Estimated nucleated cell counts came from reference gene primer amplification. Assay used: immunoSEQ multiplex PCR; TCRdb lists only in-frame clones, some missing. V and J calls and clone size are given by that table; D and trimming were obtained from the DNA. This table holds 110,000 or so clones, 80% to 90% found once. This sequence was found in a man between 40 and 49 years old with acute or convalescent COVID-19. The chain recombines TRBV19 with TRBJ1-5, with D tentatively TRBD1 (5 bases). Sequencing was done on a sample of peripheral blood. The CDR3 loop is CASSIGWGDQPQHF. DNA of the CDR3: TGTGCCAGTAGTATAGGATGGGGGGATCAGCCCCAGCATTTT.